Following are 4 T cell receptor beta chains from one sample sequenced in a study of T cell responses to AZD1222 COVID-19 vaccine. Produced via immunoSEQ multiplex PCR; TCRdb's table is partial and in-frame only. This sample carries about 130,000 clones, roughly 92% of them seen once, and the ten largest clones take 0.9% to 1.4%. Material: peripheral blood, obtained 28 days after the second AZD1222 dose. All receptors derive from an adult who received the AZD1222 COVID-19 vaccine.

The gene calls are TRBV28 and TRBJ1-2, with D perhaps TRBD1 (6 bases). V was pared by 3 bases and J by 2 bases, with 13 bases between. This CDR3 has 15 amino acids. Germline V gene lookup returns CDR1 MDHEN and CDR2 SYDVKM. The CDR3 is CASSFFLTGNYGYTF. In DNA form, the CDR3 reads TGTGCCAGCAGTTTTTTCCTGACAGGCAACTATGGCTACACCTTC.

The chain couples TRBV6-1 to TRBJ2-1, with TRBD2 identical over 8 bases. Germline lookup yields CDR1 MNHNS and CDR2 SASEGT. The CDR3 totals 13 residues. Trimming took 3 bases from V and 10 from J; bases not matched to a gene: 5. This CDR3 is CASSDGREAEQFF. CDR3 nucleotide sequence: TGTGCCAGCAGTGATGGGCGGGAGGCCGAGCAGTTCTTC.

This chain joins TRBV9 and TRBJ2-3, with D perhaps TRBD2 (5 bases). CDR3 length: 14 amino acids. Germline V gene lookup returns CDR1 SGDLS and CDR2 YYNGEE. Between the trimmed V and J ends, which lost 1 base and 4 bases, there was a span of 10 bases. CDR3 sequence reads: CASSVTGSADTQYF. DNA of the CDR3: TGTGCCAGCAGCGTAACGGGAAGCGCAGATACGCAGTATTTT.

The J gene is TRBJ2-3, the V gene TRBV7-3, with 9 nucleotides matching TRBD2. The V gene end was trimmed by 8 bases and the J gene end by 3 bases; junction bases not matched to a gene: 9. This CDR3 spans 15 amino acids. Looked up from germline, CDR1 is SGHTA and CDR2 is FQGTGA. The CDR3 region has the DNA TGTGCCAGCTCCCCGGTAGCGGGGGTGACAGATACGCAGTATTTT. Translation: CASSPVAGVTDTQYF.